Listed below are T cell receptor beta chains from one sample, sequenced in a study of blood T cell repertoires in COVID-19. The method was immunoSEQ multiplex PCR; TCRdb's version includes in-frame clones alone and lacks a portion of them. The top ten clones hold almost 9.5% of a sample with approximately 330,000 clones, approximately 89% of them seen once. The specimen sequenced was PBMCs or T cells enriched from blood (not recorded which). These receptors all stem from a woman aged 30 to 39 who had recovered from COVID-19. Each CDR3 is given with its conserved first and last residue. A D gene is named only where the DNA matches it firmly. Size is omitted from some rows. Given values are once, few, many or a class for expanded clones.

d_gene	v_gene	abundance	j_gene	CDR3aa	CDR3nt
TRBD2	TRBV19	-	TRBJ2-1	CASTSGEGPTYNEQFF	TGTGCCAGTACCTCTGGGGAGGGGCCTACCTACAATGAGCAGTTCTTC
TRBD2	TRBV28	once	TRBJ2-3	CASSLRTSGMADTQYF	TGTGCCAGCAGTTTACGGACTAGCGGAATGGCAGATACGCAGTATTTT
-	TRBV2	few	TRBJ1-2	CASSPDSNYGYTF	TGTGCCAGCAGTCCGGACAGTAACTATGGCTACACCTTC
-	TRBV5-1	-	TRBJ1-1	CASSLGQLPEAFF	TGCGCCAGCAGCTTAGGACAGCTCCCGGAGGCTTTCTTT
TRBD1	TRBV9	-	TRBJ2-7	CASSATGTEVSYEQYF	TGTGCCAGCAGCGCGACCGGGACAGAAGTCTCCTACGAGCAGTACTTC
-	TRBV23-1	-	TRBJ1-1	CASSQSLNTEAFF	TGCGCCAGCAGTCAAAGCCTGAACACTGAAGCTTTCTTT
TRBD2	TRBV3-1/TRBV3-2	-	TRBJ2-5	CASSQAGSGQETQYF	TGTGCCAGCAGCCAAGCGGGTAGCGGGCAAGAGACCCAGTACTTC
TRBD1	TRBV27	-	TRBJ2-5	CASREQGGHQETQYF	TGTGCCAGCAGAGAACAGGGGGGCCACCAAGAGACCCAGTACTTC
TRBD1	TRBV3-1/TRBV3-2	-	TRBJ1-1	CASSQYRDRGRRNTEAFF	TGTGCCAGCAGCCAATACCGGGACAGGGGGCGCCGGAACACTGAAGCTTTCTTT
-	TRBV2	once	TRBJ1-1	CASVRAYPDEAFF	TGTGCCAGTGTGAGGGCTTACCCAGATGAAGCTTTCTTT
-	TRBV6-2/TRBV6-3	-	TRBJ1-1	CASSYSKGYLAEAFF	TGTGCCAGCAGTTACTCGAAGGGGTACCTCGCTGAAGCTTTCTTT
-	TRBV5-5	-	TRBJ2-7	CASSLLSGRGSGSYEQYF	TGTGCCAGCAGCTTGTTATCCGGTAGAGGGAGTGGGTCCTACGAGCAGTACTTC
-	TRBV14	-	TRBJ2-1	CASSQDDWPDSYNEQFF	TGTGCCAGCAGCCAAGATGACTGGCCGGACTCCTACAATGAGCAGTTCTTC
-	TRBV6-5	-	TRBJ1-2	CASSRPGKDYGYTF	TGTGCCAGCAGTCGTCCAGGGAAGGACTATGGCTACACCTTC
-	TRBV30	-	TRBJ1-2	CAWSVQWQSYGYTF	TGTGCCTGGAGTGTACAATGGCAGTCCTATGGCTACACCTTC
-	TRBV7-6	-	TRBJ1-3	CASSLAGAVVGNTIYF	TGTGCCAGCAGCTTAGCTGGGGCCGTCGTGGGAAACACCATATATTTT
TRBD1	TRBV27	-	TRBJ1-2	CASSLRPGTGEGYTF	TGTGCCAGCAGTCTCCGACCCGGGACAGGGGAGGGCTACACCTTC
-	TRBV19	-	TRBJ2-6	CASSIGPRDIAGANVLTF	TGTGCCAGTAGTATAGGCCCCCGGGACATAGCTGGGGCCAACGTCCTGACTTTC
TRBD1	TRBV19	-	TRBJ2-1	CASSDSGQSPRNEQFF	TGTGCCAGTAGCGACTCGGGACAGAGTCCTCGTAATGAGCAGTTCTTC
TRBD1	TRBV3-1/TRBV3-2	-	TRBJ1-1	CASSQGDSLMNTEAFF	TGTGCCAGCAGCCAAGGGGACAGCCTCATGAACACTGAAGCTTTCTTT
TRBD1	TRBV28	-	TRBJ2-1	CASSSTGGAFNEQFF	TGTGCCAGCAGCTCGACAGGGGGCGCATTTAATGAGCAGTTCTTC
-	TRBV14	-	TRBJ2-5	CASSWAGGTQYF	TGTGCCAGCAGTTGGGCCGGAGGGACCCAGTACTTC
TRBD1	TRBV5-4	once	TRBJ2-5	CATRDTGGEETQYF	TGTGCCACTAGGGATACAGGGGGCGAAGAGACCCAGTACTTC
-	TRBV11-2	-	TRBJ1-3	CASSLVRGLRGNTIYF	TGTGCCAGCAGCCTCGTCAGGGGTTTGCGGGGAAACACCATATATTTT
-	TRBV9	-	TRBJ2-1	CASASDNEQFF	TGTGCCAGCGCATCGGACAATGAGCAGTTCTTC
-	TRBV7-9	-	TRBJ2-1	CASSSSILTYNEQFF	TGTGCCAGCAGCTCATCTATCCTTACCTACAATGAGCAGTTCTTC
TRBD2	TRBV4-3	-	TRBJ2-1	CASSRNVTSGISFVDEQFF	TGCGCCAGCAGCCGGAATGTGACTAGCGGGATAAGTTTTGTTGATGAGCAGTTCTTC
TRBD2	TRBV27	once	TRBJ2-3	CASSSSGYGTDTQYF	TGTGCCAGCAGTTCTAGCGGGTACGGCACAGATACGCAGTATTTT
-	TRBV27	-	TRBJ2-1	CASSLFVGGLTNEQFF	TGTGCCAGCAGTTTATTCGTTGGGGGACTTACCAATGAGCAGTTCTTC
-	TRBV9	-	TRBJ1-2	CASSPQTGLGNYGYTF	TGTGCCAGCAGCCCACAGACAGGCTTAGGGAACTATGGCTACACCTTC
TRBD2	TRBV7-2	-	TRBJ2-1	CASSPGLAHNEQFF	TGTGCCAGCAGCCCGGGACTAGCACACAATGAGCAGTTCTTC
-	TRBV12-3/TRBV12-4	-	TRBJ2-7	CASSYGGYEQYF	TGTGCCAGCAGTTACGGGGGATACGAGCAGTACTTC
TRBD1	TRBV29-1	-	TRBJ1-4	CSVGDRGSSTNEKLFF	TGCAGCGTGGGGGACAGGGGATCCTCCACTAATGAAAAACTGTTTTTT
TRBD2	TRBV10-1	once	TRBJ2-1	CASRRLAGQNAGEQFF	TGCGCCAGCAGGAGACTAGCGGGCCAAAACGCGGGGGAGCAGTTCTTC
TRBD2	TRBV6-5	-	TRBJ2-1	CASSSGAGGSNEQFF	TGTGCCAGCAGTTCGGGAGCGGGAGGTTCCAATGAGCAGTTCTTC
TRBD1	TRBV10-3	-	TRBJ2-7	CAISELQGTSYEQYF	TGTGCCATCAGCGAATTACAGGGGACCTCCTACGAGCAGTACTTC
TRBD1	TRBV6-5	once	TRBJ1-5	CANRGQDGQPQHF	TGTGCCAACAGGGGGCAGGACGGTCAGCCCCAGCATTTT
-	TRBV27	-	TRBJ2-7	CASTPRQGWYEQYF	TGTGCCAGCACCCCCCGCCAGGGTTGGTACGAGCAGTACTTC